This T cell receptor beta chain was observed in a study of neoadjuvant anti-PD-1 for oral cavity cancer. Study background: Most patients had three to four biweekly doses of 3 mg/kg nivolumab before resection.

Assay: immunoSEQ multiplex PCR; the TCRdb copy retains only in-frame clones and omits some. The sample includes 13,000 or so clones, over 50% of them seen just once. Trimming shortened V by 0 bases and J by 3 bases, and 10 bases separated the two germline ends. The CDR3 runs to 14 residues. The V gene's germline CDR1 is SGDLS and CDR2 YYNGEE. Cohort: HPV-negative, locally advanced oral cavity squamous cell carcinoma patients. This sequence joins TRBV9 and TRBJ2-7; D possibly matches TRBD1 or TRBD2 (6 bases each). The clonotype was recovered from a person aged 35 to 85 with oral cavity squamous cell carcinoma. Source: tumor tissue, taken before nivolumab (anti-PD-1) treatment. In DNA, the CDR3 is TGTGCCAGCAGCGTAGGGGGGGCGGACTACGAGCAGTACTTC. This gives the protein CASSVGGADYEQYF.